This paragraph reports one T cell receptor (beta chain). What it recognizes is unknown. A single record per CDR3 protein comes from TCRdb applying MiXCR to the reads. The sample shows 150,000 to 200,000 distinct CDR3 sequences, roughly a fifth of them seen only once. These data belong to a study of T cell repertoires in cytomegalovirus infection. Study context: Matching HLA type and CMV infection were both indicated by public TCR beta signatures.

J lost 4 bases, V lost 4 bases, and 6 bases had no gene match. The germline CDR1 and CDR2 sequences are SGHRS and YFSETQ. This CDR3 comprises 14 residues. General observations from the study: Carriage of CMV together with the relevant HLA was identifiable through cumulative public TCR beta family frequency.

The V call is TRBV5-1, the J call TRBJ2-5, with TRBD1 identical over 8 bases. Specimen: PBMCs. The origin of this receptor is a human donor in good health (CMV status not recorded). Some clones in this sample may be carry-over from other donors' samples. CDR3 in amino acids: CASSLRGRGETQYF. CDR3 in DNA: TGCGCCAGCAGCCTCAGGGGGCGCGGAGAGACCCAGTACTTC.